This is a list of T cell receptor beta chains from one sample in a study of immune evolution from preneoplasia to lung adenocarcinoma. TCRdb's copy holds only in-frame clones and misses some; the assay was immunoSEQ multiplex PCR. The sample shows approximately 6,200 clones, approximately 80% of them seen only once. Sequences were obtained from FFPE minimally invasive lung adenocarcinoma tissue. These receptors came from a person between 45 and 75 years old with lung adenocarcinoma. CDR3s include the opening cysteine and the closing phenylalanine or tryptophan. The D gene is left open where the match is weak. The size entry is marked missing in some rows and otherwise reads once, few, many or a size class.

clone_size | j_call | d_call | v_call | cdr3_nt | cdr3_aa
. | TRBJ1-1 | TRBD1 | TRBV7-3 | TGTGCCAGCAGCTTGGACAGGGGGAACACTGAAGCTTTCTTT | CASSLDRGNTEAFF
. | TRBJ1-1 | . | TRBV7-3 | TGTGCCAGCAGCTTAGCGGAGGGCTTGAGAACTGAAGCTTTCTTT | CASSLAEGLRTEAFF
. | TRBJ2-7 | TRBD1 | TRBV10-3 | TGTGCCATCAGTGAACCCGGGACAGGGAAGATGATGATCTACGAGCAGTACTTC | CAISEPGTGKMMIYEQYF
few | TRBJ2-7 | . | TRBV19 | TGTGCCAGTAGTCAAGATAGCCTCTCCTACGAGCAGTACTTC | CASSQDSLSYEQYF
. | TRBJ2-1 | TRBD1 | TRBV30 | TGTGCCTGGAGTGTCAGCCCGGGACAGGGGGGGTTCTTC | CAWSVSPGQGGFF
. | TRBJ1-3 | . | TRBV15 | TGTGCCACCAGCAACCCCAGGTGGGAAAACACCATATATTTT | CATSNPRWENTIYF
few | TRBJ2-4 | . | TRBV2 | TGTGCCAGCAGACAGGGACTAGCCAAAAACATTCAGTACTTC | CASRQGLAKNIQYF
. | TRBJ2-1 | TRBD2 | TRBV4-3 | TGCGCCAGCAGCCAAGGCGGCGGGGGAGGCAATGAGCAGTTCTTC | CASSQGGGGGNEQFF
once | TRBJ1-5 | . | TRBV19 | TGTGCCAGTAGTATGGCAGGTTTTAATAGCAATCAGCCCCAGCATTTT | CASSMAGFNSNQPQHF
. | TRBJ1-1 | . | TRBV5-1 | TGCGCCAGCAGCTTGTCACCGGGAGCGGACACTGAAGCTTTCTTT | CASSLSPGADTEAFF